The 26 T cell receptor beta chains below were found in one sample sequenced in a study of cytomegalovirus exposure and HLA in healthy donors. The PCR was carried out with 60 Vbeta primers and 13 Jbeta primers. Produced via immunoSEQ multiplex PCR; TCRdb's table is partial and in-frame only. The sample consists of fewer than 65,000 clones, around four fifths of them appearing once. The sample consisted of PBMCs. The receptor set was obtained from a man younger than 40 in good health and CMV-seronegative.

The chain employs TRBV19 and TRBJ2-1; TRBD1 matches at 8 bases. From germline, CDR1 is LNHDA and CDR2 SQIVND (reference sequence). CDR3 length: 15 amino acids. The trim removed 4 bases at V and 5 bases at J, leaving 7 bases unmatched. The CDR3 DNA is TGTGCCAGTAGTAAACCCGGGACAGGCAACAATGAGCAGTTCTTC. Its translation: CASSKPGTGNNEQFF. The complete variable domain, with remaining parts taken from reference TRBV19 and TRBJ2-1, reads DGGITQSPKYLFRKEGQNVTLSCEQNLNHDAMYWYRQDPGQGLRLIYYSQIVNDFQKGDIAEGYSVSREKKESFPLTVTSAQKNPTAFYLCASSKPGTGNNEQFFGPGTRLTVL.

This clone was observed a few times. This rearrangement joins TRBV5-1 to TRBJ2-5; weak D call: TRBD1 (6 bases). Trimming pared 2 bases from V and 0 bases from J, leaving 8 bases between. The CDR3 is made up of 14 amino acids. Germline V gene lookup returns CDR1 SGHRS and CDR2 YFSETQ. CDR3 loop: CASSLGGNQETQYF. The DNA of the CDR3 is TGCGCCAGCAGCTTAGGGGGAAACCAAGAGACCCAGTACTTC.

The chain couples TRBV18 to TRBJ2-3; TRBD1 matches 7 bases. Germline loops: CDR1 KGHSH, CDR2 LQKENI. Trimming cost V 3 bases and J 0 bases; bases outside gene matches: 0. The CDR3 is made up of 14 amino acids. The CDR3 nucleotides are TGTGCCAGCTCACCGGGACAGAGCACAGATACGCAGTATTTT. Translated: CASSPGQSTDTQYF.

This chain links TRBV9 with TRBJ1-3, with a weak D call TRBD1 (6 bases). The CDR3 is 15 residues long. CDR1 and CDR2 (germline): SGDLS, YYNGEE. The V end was cut by 4 bases, the J end by 2 bases, with 13 bases between. Here the CDR3 reads CASSPRTVTGNTIYF. The CDR3 nucleotides read TGTGCCAGCAGCCCCCGGACAGTTACTGGAAACACCATATATTTT. The variable domain in full, with the rest retrieved from reference TRBV9 and TRBJ1-3, is DSGVTQTPKHLITATGQRVTLRCSPRSGDLSVYWYQQSLDQGLQFLIQYYNGEERAKGNILERFSAQQFPDLHSELNLSSLELGDSALYFCASSPRTVTGNTIYFGEGSWLTVV.

The chain employs TRBV6-5 and TRBJ2-7; 9 bases line up with TRBD1. J lost 1 base, V lost 4 bases, and 2 bases had no gene match. The CDR3 totals 14 residues. The germline V gene has CDR1 MNHEY and CDR2 SVGAGI. CDR3 loop: CASSWDRDSYEQYF. In nucleotides, the CDR3 is TGTGCCAGCAGTTGGGACAGGGATTCCTACGAGCAGTACTTC.

V is TRBV7-2 and J is TRBJ2-2; possibly TRBD2 for D (6 bases). Trimming took 5 bases from V and 7 from J, leaving 11 bases between them. Germline V lookup: CDR1 SGHTA, CDR2 FQGNSA. This CDR3 is built from 13 residues. CDR3: CASSPGVSGELFF. CDR3 DNA: TGTGCCAGCAGCCCGGGGGTCAGCGGGGAGCTGTTTTTT.

The chain carries TRBV4-1 and TRBJ2-2; 10 bases line up with TRBD2. This CDR3 has 17 residues. J gave up 3 bases and V 2 bases, and 6 bases lay outside the gene matches. From germline, CDR1 is MGHRA and CDR2 YSYEKL. This CDR3 reads CASSQPPGLADTGELFF. For the CDR3, the DNA is TGCGCCAGCAGCCAACCTCCTGGACTAGCGGACACCGGGGAGCTGTTTTTT.

V and J are TRBV28 and TRBJ2-3; 10 nucleotides agree with TRBD1. The germline V gene encodes CDR1 MDHEN and CDR2 SYDVKM. This CDR3 is built from 12 residues. CDR3 in amino acids: CVVGQGTDTQYF. The CDR3 region has the DNA TGTGTCGTGGGACAGGGGACAGATACGCAGTATTTT.

The chain carries TRBV6-1 and TRBJ1-4, with 9 bases lining up with TRBD1. V dropped 7 bases and J dropped 7; count of bases not matched to a gene: 10. This CDR3 contains 15 residues. The germline CDR1 and CDR2 sequences are MNHNS and SASEGT. The CDR3 sequence: CASKTTGGASEKLFF. The CDR3 bases are TGTGCCAGCAAAACCACAGGGGGCGCGAGTGAAAAACTGTTTTTT.

This chain links TRBV7-9 with TRBJ1-5, with 7 bases lining up with TRBD1. CDR3 length equals 14 residues. CDR1 is SEHNR, CDR2 FQNEAQ, per germline (reference sequence). The junction had 9 bases not matched to a gene; V was cut back by 6 bases and J by 7 bases. The CDR3 here is CASRSRQGSQPQHF. For the CDR3, the DNA is TGTGCCAGCAGATCTAGACAGGGAAGCCAGCCCCAGCATTTT.

The CDR3 region is CASSLSGTSGAYEQYF. CDR3 coding DNA: TGCGCCAGCAGCCTTAGCGGGACTAGCGGGGCCTACGAGCAGTACTTC. The rearrangement uses TRBV5-1 and TRBJ2-7; 13 bases agree with TRBD2. The CDR3 spans 16 residues. Trimming cost V 4 bases and J 2 bases; bases outside gene matches: 6. The germline V gene encodes CDR1 SGHRS and CDR2 YFSETQ.

This clone was recorded only once. This chain links TRBV28 with TRBJ2-7; 10 positions match TRBD1. CDR1 is MDHEN and CDR2 is SYDVKM in the germline V gene. Germline trimming cut 4 bases from V and 5 bases from J; bases unmatched to any gene: 8. The CDR3 runs 15 residues. The CDR3 loop reads CASSSGTGELDEQYF. DNA for the CDR3: TGTGCCAGCAGTTCCGGGACAGGGGAATTGGACGAGCAGTACTTC.

The gene calls are TRBV5-5 and TRBJ2-1; the D gene is possibly TRBD2 (6 bases). With 4 bases removed from V and 2 bases from J, the gap between germline ends came to 13 bases. The germline CDR1 and CDR2 sequences are SGHKS and YYEKEE (reference sequence). The CDR3 runs to 15 residues. The CDR3 region is CASSLRGATYNEQFF. The CDR3 DNA sequence: TGTGCCAGCAGCCTCCGCGGGGCAACCTACAATGAGCAGTTCTTC.

The genes are TRBV9 and TRBJ1-1; 8 nucleotides agree with TRBD1. This CDR3 comprises 15 residues. Germline-derived CDR1 and CDR2 are SGDLS and YYNGEE. V lost 4 bases and J lost 6; bases outside the gene matches: 11. CDR3: CASSPRGAGGPEAFF. The CDR3 nucleotides read TGTGCCAGCAGCCCACGGGGGGCAGGGGGCCCTGAAGCTTTCTTT.

V is TRBV14 and J is TRBJ1-1; D gene uncertain. The CDR3 contains 12 residues. Germline CDR1 is SGHDN and CDR2 is FVKESK. V was cut by 0 bases and J by 10 bases, with 9 bases left in between. CDR3: CASSQEPTRAFF. The CDR3 DNA is TGTGCCAGCAGCCAAGAACCGACACGAGCTTTCTTT.

The V and J genes are TRBV2 and TRBJ1-1, with D uncertain. V was trimmed by 8 bases and J by 11 bases, leaving 15 bases between them. Germline-derived CDR1 and CDR2 are SNHLY and FYNNEI. The CDR3 runs to 11 residues. CDR3 loop: CASSYADIAFF. The DNA for the CDR3 is TGTGCCAGCTCCTACGCCGATATCGCTTTCTTT.

The genes are TRBV14 and TRBJ2-7; TRBD1 agrees at 8 bases. The germline CDR1 and CDR2 sequences are SGHDN and FVKESK. After removal of 4 bases from V and 0 bases from J, the junction contained 2 bases not matched to a gene. The CDR3 sequence is 14 residues long. The CDR3 loop is CASSRTGTSYEQYF. CDR3 DNA sequence: TGTGCCAGCAGCCGGACAGGGACCTCCTACGAGCAGTACTTC.

This sequence joins TRBV9 and TRBJ1-1, with a possible D match to TRBD1 (6 bases). Trimming removed 0 bases at V and 1 base at J, with 10 bases between. CDR1 and CDR2 (germline): SGDLS, YYNGEE. CDR3 length equals 15 residues. CDR3 sequence: CASSVAGTTNTEAFF. The CDR3 nucleotides read TGTGCCAGCAGCGTAGCCGGGACAACGAACACTGAAGCTTTCTTT.

This clone was seen a single time. The chain is built from TRBV6-6 and TRBJ2-1; 11 nucleotides align to TRBD1. In germline, CDR1 is MNHNY, CDR2 SVGAGI (reference sequence). CDR3 length: 16 residues. After removal of 7 bases from V and 0 bases from J, the junction contained 5 bases not matched to a gene. CDR3: CASIGQGAHSYNEQFF. The CDR3 region has the DNA TGTGCCAGCATCGGACAGGGGGCCCACTCCTACAATGAGCAGTTCTTC.

This chain joins TRBV18 and TRBJ1-1, with 9 bases matching TRBD1. The V and J ends lost 5 bases and 5 bases, in that order; junction bases with no gene match: 12. This CDR3 is 16 amino acids long. Germline V gene lookup returns CDR1 KGHSH and CDR2 LQKENI. The CDR3 loop is CASSLRTGARRTEAFF. The CDR3 region has the DNA TGTGCCAGCTCATTACGGACAGGGGCAAGGAGGACTGAAGCTTTCTTT.

The rearrangement joins TRBV7-9 to TRBJ2-7; 7 bases match TRBD2. The J segment lost 5 bases and the V segment lost 5 bases, leaving 9 bases of the junction unmatched. The CDR3 is 14 residues long. CDR1 and CDR2 from the germline V gene are SEHNR and FQNEAQ (reference sequence). CDR3 bases: TGTGCCAGCAGCCCTACCCGGGGGGTTAACGAGCAGTACTTC. Its protein product is CASSPTRGVNEQYF.

V gene TRBV30 combines with J gene TRBJ2-3, with 9 positions matching TRBD2. CDR1 GTSNPN and CDR2 SVGIG come from the germline V gene (reference sequence). The CDR3 has 15 residues. V was clipped by 0 bases and J by 5 bases; unmatched bases: 6. In DNA, the CDR3 is TGTGCCTGGAGTGTAGGCGGGGGGGCGGTAGATACGCAGTATTTT. Protein: CAWSVGGGAVDTQYF.

The chain has TRBV4-3 and TRBJ2-2, with 8 bases fitting TRBD2. This CDR3 has 17 residues. Germline V gene lookup returns CDR1 LGHNA and CDR2 YSLEER. V trimming: 1 base; J trimming: 2 bases; junction bases outside the gene matches: 6. The DNA for the CDR3 is TGCGCCAGCAGCCAAGTGGGCGGGGGGAGTAACACCGGGGAGCTGTTTTTT. Its protein product is CASSQVGGGSNTGELFF.

This chain uses TRBV15 with TRBJ2-7, with a weak D call TRBD2 (6 bases). The ends were cut back, 0 bases at V and 7 bases at J, with 7 bases in the middle. The germline CDR1 and CDR2 sequences are LNHNV and YYDKDF (reference sequence). This CDR3 has 12 amino acids. CDR3 amino acids: CATSRDRGEQYF. CDR3 sequence (DNA): TGTGCCACCAGCAGAGATCGGGGGGAGCAGTACTTC.

V usage is TRBV11-3 and J usage is TRBJ2-7, with 8 bases lining up with TRBD2. The germline gives CDR1 SGHNT, CDR2 YENEEA. This CDR3 has 19 amino acids. V lost 4 bases, J lost 3 bases, and 20 bases stayed unmatched. The CDR3 protein is CASSSVGGLARNGGYEQYF. The DNA for the CDR3 is TGTGCCAGCAGCTCGGTTGGCGGACTAGCAAGAAATGGTGGCTACGAGCAGTACTTC.

This chain links TRBV7-2 with TRBJ2-2, with a possible D match to TRBD1 (8 bases). Germline V gene lookup returns CDR1 SGHTA and CDR2 FQGNSA. V shed 6 bases and J shed 5 bases, with 19 bases lying between them. CDR3 length: 16 amino acids. As DNA, the CDR3 is TGTGCCAGCAGGAGGTTGGGGGGGACAGGAACCGGGGAGCTGTTTTTT. It specifies CASRRLGGTGTGELFF.